One and the same sample provided the 11 T cell receptor beta chains below, sequenced in a study of shared clonotypes between healthy human individuals. Here immunoSEQ multiplex PCR was the method, and the copy in TCRdb shows in-frame clones only, minus some. The data show hundreds of thousands of clones, about 74% seen once. Input material: memory CD4+ T cells sorted from blood. Subset specified: CD45RA-negative fraction. The source of these receptors is a woman in her twenties or thirties in good health.

The CDR3 sequence: CASSLRDALWRGYTF. CDR3 in DNA: TGTGCCAGCAGTCTCCGGGACGCACTTTGGAGGGGCTACACCTTC. The V call is TRBV28, the J call TRBJ1-2; possible D gene TRBD1, 5 bases. The CDR3 spans 15 residues. Germline lookup yields CDR1 MDHEN and CDR2 SYDVKM. The germline V and J ends were trimmed by 5 bases and 8 bases, with 21 bases remaining between them.

This clone was seen a few times. This chain joins TRBV29-1 and TRBJ1-5; 9 nucleotides line up with TRBD1. The CDR3 has 13 amino acids. Germline-derived CDR1 and CDR2 are SQVTM and ANQGSEA. The V gene end was trimmed by 7 bases and the J gene end by 5 bases; junction bases not matched to a gene: 6. CDR3 sequence reads: CSGGQGGDQPQHF. DNA for the CDR3: TGCAGCGGGGGACAGGGAGGGGATCAGCCCCAGCATTTT.

This CDR3 reads CASSLKVAGVETQYF. The CDR3 nucleotides are TGTGCCAGCAGCTTGAAGGTAGCGGGAGTGGAGACCCAGTACTTC. The chain couples TRBV5-6 to TRBJ2-5; the match to TRBD2 covers 9 bases. The CDR3 sequence is 15 residues long. Germline V lookup: CDR1 SGHDT, CDR2 YYEEEE. Trimming took 1 base from V and 5 from J; bases not matched to a gene: 6.

Turning to this clone: Other nucleotide sequences in the sample specify the same CDR3. The CDR3 nucleotides are TGTGCCAGCAGCGTAGGGGGAGGGACGGGGACCCAGTACTTC. Protein: CASSVGGGTGTQYF. The genes are TRBV9 and TRBJ2-5; TRBD2 agrees at 7 bases. CDR1 and CDR2 (germline): SGDLS, YYNGEE. V dropped 0 bases and J dropped 7; count of bases not matched to a gene: 6. This CDR3 region has 14 residues.

This rearrangement joins TRBV30 to TRBJ1-1; D is unclear. V dropped 3 bases and J dropped 0 bases, with 5 bases sitting between them. Per germline, CDR1 GTSNPN and CDR2 SVGIG (reference sequence). The CDR3 has 12 amino acids. For the CDR3, the DNA is TGTGCCTGGAGAGGACTGAACACTGAAGCTTTCTTT. Its protein product is CAWRGLNTEAFF.

The rearrangement joins TRBV4-1 to TRBJ2-7, with 8 bases fitting TRBD1. Germline lookup yields CDR1 MGHRA and CDR2 YSYEKL. J lost 4 bases, V lost 6 bases, and 8 bases had no gene match. The CDR3 totals 14 residues. The CDR3 nucleotides are TGCGCCAGCAGGTCCCCGGGACAGGCATACGAGCAGTACTTC. Amino acids: CASRSPGQAYEQYF.

The V gene is TRBV7-8, the J gene TRBJ1-1; 8 positions agree with TRBD1. Germline V lookup: CDR1 SGHVS, CDR2 FQNEAQ. The CDR3 has 13 amino acids. The ends lost 5 bases at V and 10 bases at J; junction bases unmatched: 9. The CDR3: CASSPQGARAAFF. CDR3 in DNA: TGTGCCAGCAGCCCCCAGGGGGCGCGTGCAGCTTTCTTT.

This clone was observed a few times. The chain joins TRBV27 to TRBJ1-1, with 8 nucleotides matching TRBD1. V shed 6 bases, J shed 7 bases, and the junction held 10 bases outside the gene matches. Germline assignment: CDR1 MNHEY and CDR2 SMNVEV (reference sequence). CDR3 length equals 14 residues. The CDR3: CASRRDRLNFEAFF. For the CDR3, the DNA is TGTGCCAGCAGAAGGGACAGGCTTAATTTTGAAGCTTTCTTT.

This chain links TRBV29-1 with TRBJ2-3, with D uncertain. Germline CDR1 SQVTM, CDR2 ANQGSEA. The CDR3 covers 12 residues. V was shortened by 0 bases and J by 4 bases, with 5 bases between the two germline ends. The CDR3 region is CSVEEAADTQYF. Written as DNA, the CDR3 is TGCAGCGTTGAAGAAGCTGCAGATACGCAGTATTTT.

The V call is TRBV5-1, the J call TRBJ1-2, with a weak D call TRBD1 (5 bases). Germline loops: CDR1 SGHRS, CDR2 YFSETQ. Trimming removed 4 bases from V and 7 bases from J, with 14 bases in between. The CDR3 covers 13 residues. The CDR3 nucleotides are TGCGCCAGCAGCCCCGGACACAGCGGTGGCTACACCTTC. Its protein is CASSPGHSGGYTF.

The V gene is TRBV15, the J gene TRBJ2-7; 12 nucleotides line up with TRBD2. CDR3 length: 19 amino acids. CDR1 is LNHNV and CDR2 is YYDKDF in the germline V gene (reference sequence). The trim removed 0 bases at V and 6 bases at J, leaving 15 bases unmatched. CDR3 in amino acids: CATSRDTSTSGSRVLEQYF. In nucleotides, the CDR3 is TGTGCCACCAGCAGAGATACATCGACTAGCGGGAGCAGGGTACTCGAGCAGTACTTC.